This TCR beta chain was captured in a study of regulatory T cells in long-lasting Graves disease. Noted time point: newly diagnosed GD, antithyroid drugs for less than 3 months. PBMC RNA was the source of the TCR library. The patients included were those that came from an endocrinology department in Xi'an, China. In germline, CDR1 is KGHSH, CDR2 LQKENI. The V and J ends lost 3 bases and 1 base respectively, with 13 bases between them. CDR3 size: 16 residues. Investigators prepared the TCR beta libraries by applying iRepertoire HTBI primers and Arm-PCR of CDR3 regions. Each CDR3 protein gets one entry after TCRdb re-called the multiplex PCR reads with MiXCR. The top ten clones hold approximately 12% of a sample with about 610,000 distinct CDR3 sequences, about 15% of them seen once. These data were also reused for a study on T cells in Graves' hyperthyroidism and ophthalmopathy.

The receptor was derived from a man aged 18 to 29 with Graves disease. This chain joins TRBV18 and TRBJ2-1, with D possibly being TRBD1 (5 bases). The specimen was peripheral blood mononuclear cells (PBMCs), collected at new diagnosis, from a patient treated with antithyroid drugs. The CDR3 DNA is TGTGCCAGCTCACCGGGGCAGGCCGGATCCTACAATGAGCAGTTCTTC. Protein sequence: CASSPGQAGSYNEQFF.